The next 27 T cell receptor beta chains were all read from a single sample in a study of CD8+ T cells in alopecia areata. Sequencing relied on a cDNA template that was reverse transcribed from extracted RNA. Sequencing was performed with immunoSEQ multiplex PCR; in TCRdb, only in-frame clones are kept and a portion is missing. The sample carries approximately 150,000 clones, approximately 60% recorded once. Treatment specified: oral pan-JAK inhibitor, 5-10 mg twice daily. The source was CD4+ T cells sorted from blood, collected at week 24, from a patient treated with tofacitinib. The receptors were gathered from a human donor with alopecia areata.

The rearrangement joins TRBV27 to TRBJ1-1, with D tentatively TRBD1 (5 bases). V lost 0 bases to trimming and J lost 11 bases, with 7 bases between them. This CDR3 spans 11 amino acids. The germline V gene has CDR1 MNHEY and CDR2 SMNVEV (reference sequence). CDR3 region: CASSLSGRAFF. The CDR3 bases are TGTGCCAGCAGTTTATCGGGGCGGGCTTTCTTT.

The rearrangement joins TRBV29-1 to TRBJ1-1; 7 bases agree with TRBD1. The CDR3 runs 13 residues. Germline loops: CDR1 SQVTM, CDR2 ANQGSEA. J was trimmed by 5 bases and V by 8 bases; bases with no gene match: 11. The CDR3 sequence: CSSKGGAGTEAFF. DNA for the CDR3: TGCAGCTCGAAAGGGGGCGCGGGGACTGAAGCTTTCTTT.

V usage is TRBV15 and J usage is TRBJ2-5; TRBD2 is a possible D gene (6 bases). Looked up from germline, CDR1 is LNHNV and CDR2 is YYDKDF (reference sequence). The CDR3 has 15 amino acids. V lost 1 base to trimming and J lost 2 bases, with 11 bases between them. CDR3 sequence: CATSRGVGTQETQYF. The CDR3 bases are TGTGCCACCAGCAGAGGGGTGGGGACTCAAGAGACCCAGTACTTC.

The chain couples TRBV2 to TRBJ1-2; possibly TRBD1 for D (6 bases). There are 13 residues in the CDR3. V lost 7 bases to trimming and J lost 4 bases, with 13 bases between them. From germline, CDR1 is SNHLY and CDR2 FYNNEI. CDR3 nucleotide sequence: TGTGCCAGCACCTCGACAGGACCCTATGGCTACACCTTC. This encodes CASTSTGPYGYTF.

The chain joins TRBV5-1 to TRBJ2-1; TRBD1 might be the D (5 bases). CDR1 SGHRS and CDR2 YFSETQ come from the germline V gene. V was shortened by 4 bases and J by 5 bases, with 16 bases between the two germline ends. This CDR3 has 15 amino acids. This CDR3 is CASSPGWEGDNEQFF. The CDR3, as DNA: TGCGCCAGCAGCCCCGGTTGGGAAGGGGACAATGAGCAGTTCTTC.

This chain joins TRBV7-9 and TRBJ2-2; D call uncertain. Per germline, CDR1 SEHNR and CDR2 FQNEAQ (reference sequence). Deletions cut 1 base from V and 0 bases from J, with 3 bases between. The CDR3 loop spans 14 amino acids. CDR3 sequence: CASSLDTNTGELFF. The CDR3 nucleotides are TGTGCCAGCAGCTTAGACACGAACACCGGGGAGCTGTTTTTT.

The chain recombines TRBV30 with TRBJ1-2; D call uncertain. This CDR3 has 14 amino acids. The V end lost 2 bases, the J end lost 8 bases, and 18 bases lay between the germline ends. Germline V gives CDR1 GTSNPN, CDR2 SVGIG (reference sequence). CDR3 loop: CAWSFDHRGGGYTF. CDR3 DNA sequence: TGTGCCTGGAGTTTCGATCATCGAGGAGGGGGCTACACCTTC.

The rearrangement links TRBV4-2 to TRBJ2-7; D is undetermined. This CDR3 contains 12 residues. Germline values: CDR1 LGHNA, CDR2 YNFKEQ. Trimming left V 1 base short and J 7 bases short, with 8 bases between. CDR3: CASSQGVGEQYF. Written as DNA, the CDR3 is TGTGCCAGCAGCCAAGGCGTGGGGGAGCAGTACTTC.

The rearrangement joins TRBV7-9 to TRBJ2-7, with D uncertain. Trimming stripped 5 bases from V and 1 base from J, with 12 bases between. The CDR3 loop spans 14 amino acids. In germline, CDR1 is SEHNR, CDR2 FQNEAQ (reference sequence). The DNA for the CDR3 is TGTGCCAGCAGCCCGGACCTGGGGTCCTACGAGCAGTACTTC. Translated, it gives CASSPDLGSYEQYF.

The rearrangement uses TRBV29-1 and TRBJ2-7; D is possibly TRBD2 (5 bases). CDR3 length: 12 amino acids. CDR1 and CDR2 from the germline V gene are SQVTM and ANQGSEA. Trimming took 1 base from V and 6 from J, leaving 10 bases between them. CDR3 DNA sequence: TGCAGCGTTGAAGGTTTAGGGAGCGAGCAGTACTTC. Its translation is CSVEGLGSEQYF.

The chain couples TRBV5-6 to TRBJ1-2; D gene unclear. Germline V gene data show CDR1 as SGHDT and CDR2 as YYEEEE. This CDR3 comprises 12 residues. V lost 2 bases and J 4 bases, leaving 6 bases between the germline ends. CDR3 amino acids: CASSFPAYGYTF. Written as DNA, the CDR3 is TGTGCCAGCAGCTTCCCAGCCTATGGCTACACCTTC.

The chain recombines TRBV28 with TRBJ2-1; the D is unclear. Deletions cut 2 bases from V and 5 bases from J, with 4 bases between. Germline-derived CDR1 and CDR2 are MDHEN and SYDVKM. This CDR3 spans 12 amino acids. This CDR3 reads CASSLLNNEQFF. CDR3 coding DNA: TGTGCCAGCAGTTTACTAAACAATGAGCAGTTCTTC. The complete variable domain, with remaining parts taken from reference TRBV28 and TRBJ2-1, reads DVKVTQSSRYLVKRTGEKVFLECVQDMDHENMFWYRQDPGLGLRLIYFSYDVKMKEKGDIPEGYSVSREKKERFSLILESASTNQTSMYLCASSLLNNEQFFGPGTRLTVL.

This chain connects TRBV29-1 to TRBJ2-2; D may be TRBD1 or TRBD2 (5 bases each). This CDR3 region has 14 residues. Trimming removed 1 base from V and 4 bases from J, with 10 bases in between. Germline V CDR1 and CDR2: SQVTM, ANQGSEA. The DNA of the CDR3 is TGCAGCGTTGAAGGTGGGACCCCCACCGGGGAGCTGTTTTTT. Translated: CSVEGGTPTGELFF.

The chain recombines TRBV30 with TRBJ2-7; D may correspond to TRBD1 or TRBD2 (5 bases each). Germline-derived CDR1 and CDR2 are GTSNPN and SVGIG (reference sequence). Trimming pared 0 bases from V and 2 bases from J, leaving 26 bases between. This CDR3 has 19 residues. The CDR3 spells CAWSVWEPVGAGVPYEQYF. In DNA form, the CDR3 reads TGTGCCTGGAGTGTATGGGAACCTGTTGGGGCCGGGGTACCCTACGAGCAGTACTTC.

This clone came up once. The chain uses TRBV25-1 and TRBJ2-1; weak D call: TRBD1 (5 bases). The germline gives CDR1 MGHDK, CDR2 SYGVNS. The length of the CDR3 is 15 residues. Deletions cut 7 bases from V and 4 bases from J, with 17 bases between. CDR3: CASTTNTGEYNEQFF. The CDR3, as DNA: TGTGCCAGCACTACGAACACAGGAGAGTACAATGAGCAGTTCTTC.

The CDR3 coding sequence is TGTGCCAGCAGCTTAGGGACTAACAATGAGCAGTTCTTC. Translating gives CASSLGTNNEQFF. The rearrangement joins TRBV7-3 to TRBJ2-1, with 7 bases that match TRBD2. V lost 2 bases and J lost 5; bases outside the gene matches: 0. Germline loops: CDR1 SGHTA, CDR2 FQGTGA. This CDR3 contains 13 residues.

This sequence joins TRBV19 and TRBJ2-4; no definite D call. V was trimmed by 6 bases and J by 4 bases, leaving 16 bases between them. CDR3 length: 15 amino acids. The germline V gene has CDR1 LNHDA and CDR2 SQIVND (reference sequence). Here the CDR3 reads CASSFLGRRKNIQYF. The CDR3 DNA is TGTGCCAGTAGCTTCCTCGGGCGGCGAAAAAACATTCAGTACTTC.

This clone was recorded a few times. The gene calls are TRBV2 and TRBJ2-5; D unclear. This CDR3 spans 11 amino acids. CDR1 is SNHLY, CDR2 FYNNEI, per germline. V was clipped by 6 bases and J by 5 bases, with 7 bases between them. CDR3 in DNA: TGTGCCAGCAGAACCGGGGAGACCCAGTACTTC. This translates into CASRTGETQYF.

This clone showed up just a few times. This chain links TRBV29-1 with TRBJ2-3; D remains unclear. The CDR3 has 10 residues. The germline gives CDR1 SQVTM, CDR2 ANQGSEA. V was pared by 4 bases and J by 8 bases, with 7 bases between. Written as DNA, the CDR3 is TGCAGCGTTGTTGGGGTTACGCAGTATTTT. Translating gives CSVVGVTQYF.

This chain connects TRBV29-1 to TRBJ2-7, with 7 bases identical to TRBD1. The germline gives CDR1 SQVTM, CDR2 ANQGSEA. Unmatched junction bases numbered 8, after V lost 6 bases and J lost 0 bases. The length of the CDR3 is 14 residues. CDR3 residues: CSVVGTVSSYEQYF. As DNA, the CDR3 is TGCAGCGTAGTAGGGACAGTGAGCTCCTACGAGCAGTACTTC.

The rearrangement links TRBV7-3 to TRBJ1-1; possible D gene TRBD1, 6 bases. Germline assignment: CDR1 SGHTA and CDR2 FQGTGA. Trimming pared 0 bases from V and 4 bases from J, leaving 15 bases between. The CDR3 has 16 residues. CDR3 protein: CASSLTGSGVGTEAFF. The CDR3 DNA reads TGTGCCAGCAGCTTAACTGGATCAGGGGTAGGCACTGAAGCTTTCTTT. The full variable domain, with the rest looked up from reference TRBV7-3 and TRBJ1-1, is GAGVSQTPSNKVTEKGKYVELRCDPISGHTALYWYRQSLGQGPEFLIYFQGTGAADDSGLPNDRFFAVRPEGSVSTLKIQRTERGDSAVYLCASSLTGSGVGTEAFFGQGTRLTVV.

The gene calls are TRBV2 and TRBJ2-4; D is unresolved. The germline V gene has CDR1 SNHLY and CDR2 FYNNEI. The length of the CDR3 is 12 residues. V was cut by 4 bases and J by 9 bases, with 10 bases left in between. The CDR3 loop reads CASSVSLGIQYF. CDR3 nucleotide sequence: TGTGCCAGCAGTGTTTCTTTGGGCATTCAGTACTTC.

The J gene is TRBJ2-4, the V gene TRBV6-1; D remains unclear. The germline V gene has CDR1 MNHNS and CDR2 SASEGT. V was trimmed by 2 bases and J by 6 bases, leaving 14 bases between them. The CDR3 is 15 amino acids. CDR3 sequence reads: CASSEMPGTGNIQYF. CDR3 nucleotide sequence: TGTGCCAGCAGTGAAATGCCAGGCACTGGAAACATTCAGTACTTC.

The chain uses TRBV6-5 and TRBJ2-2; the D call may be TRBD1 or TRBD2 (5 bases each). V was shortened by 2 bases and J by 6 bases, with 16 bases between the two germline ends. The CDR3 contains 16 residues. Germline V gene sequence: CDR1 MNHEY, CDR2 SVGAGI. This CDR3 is CASSYNWAGTAGELFF. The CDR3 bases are TGTGCCAGCAGTTACAATTGGGCAGGGACGGCCGGGGAGCTGTTTTTT.

The CDR3 DNA reads as TGTGCCTGGAGTGTGACACTGAATAATTCACCCCTCCACTTT. Translating gives CAWSVTLNNSPLHF. The chain couples TRBV30 to TRBJ1-6; D uncertain. There are 14 residues in the CDR3. Germline V gene lookup returns CDR1 GTSNPN and CDR2 SVGIG (reference sequence). V lost 0 bases and J lost 5, with 8 bases in between.

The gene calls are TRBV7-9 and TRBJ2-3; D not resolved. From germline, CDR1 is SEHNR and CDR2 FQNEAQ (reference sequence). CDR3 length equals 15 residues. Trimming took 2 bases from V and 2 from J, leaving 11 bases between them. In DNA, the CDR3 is TGTGCCAGCAGCTTATTGGCACTCCCCACAGATACGCAGTATTTT. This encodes CASSLLALPTDTQYF. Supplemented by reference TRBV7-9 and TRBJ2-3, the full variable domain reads DTGVSQNPRHKITKRGQNVTFRCDPISEHNRLYWYRQTLGQGPEFLTYFQNEAQLEKSRLLSDRFSAERPKGSFSTLEIQRTEQGDSAMYLCASSLLALPTDTQYFGPGTRLTVL.

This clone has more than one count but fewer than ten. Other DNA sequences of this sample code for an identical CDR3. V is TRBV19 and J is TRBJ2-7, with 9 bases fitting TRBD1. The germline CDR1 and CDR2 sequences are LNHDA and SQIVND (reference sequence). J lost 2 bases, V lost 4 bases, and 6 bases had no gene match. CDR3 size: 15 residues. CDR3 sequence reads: CASSTRQGGTYEQYF. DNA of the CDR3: TGTGCCAGTAGTACCCGACAGGGGGGAACCTACGAGCAGTACTTC.